One sample yielded the 32 T cell receptor beta chains listed below, sequenced in a study of CD8+CD57+ T cells in acquired aplastic anemia. The template for TCR beta VDJ and CDR3 sequence profiling was genomic DNA. TCRdb re-called the reads through MiXCR, storing one row per CDR3 protein. Of about 220,000 distinct CDR3 sequences listed, roughly 35% are singletons. The sample consisted of sorted CD4+, CD8+, or CD8+CD57+ T cells (not recorded which) from PBMCs. The receptors here all came from a human donor in good health, serving as a control.

V is TRBV20-1 and J is TRBJ2-1; 7 bases fit TRBD2. Germline lookup yields CDR1 DFQATT and CDR2 SNEGSKA (reference sequence). After removal of 6 bases from V and 7 bases from J, the junction contained 15 bases not matched to a gene. The CDR3 covers 15 residues. CDR3: CSAKLPGLPPNEQFF. DNA of the CDR3: TGCAGTGCCAAACTTCCGGGACTACCCCCTAATGAGCAGTTCTTC.

This clonotype was detected only a few times. The chain employs TRBV7-7 and TRBJ2-2; TRBD1 aligns across 9 bases. Germline CDR1 reads SSHAT; CDR2 reads FNYEAQ (reference sequence). This CDR3 contains 16 residues. Trimming removed 4 bases from V and 4 bases from J; junction bases left unmatched: 7. CDR3 nucleotide sequence: TGTGCCAGCAGCTGGACACAGGGGGCGGGCACCGGGGAGCTGTTTTTT. Its translation is CASSWTQGAGTGELFF.

The table lists this clonotype with many counts. The rearrangement uses TRBV11-2 and TRBJ2-7; 12 bases map to TRBD2. Germline V gene data show CDR1 as SGHAT and CDR2 as FQNNGV. The V segment lost 6 bases and the J segment 2 bases; nucleotides outside the gene matches: 11. This CDR3 contains 17 residues. CDR3 sequence (DNA): TGTGCCAGCAGACGACTAGCGGGGGTGAACCACACCTACGAGCAGTACTTC. Encoded protein: CASRRLAGVNHTYEQYF.

A few counts support this clonotype. The chain uses TRBV6-1 and TRBJ1-5; 7 positions match TRBD1. The CDR3 has 14 residues. Germline V gives CDR1 MNHNS, CDR2 SASEGT. Losses at the gene ends were 6 bases for V and 2 bases for J; bases not matched to a gene: 4. The chain's CDR3 is CASRTGVGNQPQHF. CDR3 nucleotide sequence: TGTGCCAGCAGAACAGGGGTTGGCAATCAGCCCCAGCATTTT.

This clonotype came up many times. This chain joins TRBV24-1 and TRBJ1-1; the D gene is possibly TRBD1 (5 bases). V lost 7 bases and J lost 11, with 13 bases in between. This CDR3 is built from 11 residues. Germline V gene lookup returns CDR1 KGHDR and CDR2 SFDVKD. CDR3 loop: CATSRGYLAFF. The CDR3 DNA reads TGTGCCACCAGCCGGGGGTATTTGGCTTTCTTT.

The chain is built from TRBV6-1 and TRBJ1-1; TRBD1 aligns across 9 bases. With 6 bases clipped from V and 7 bases from J, the junction kept 9 bases outside the gene matches. Germline lookup yields CDR1 MNHNS and CDR2 SASEGT. The CDR3 runs to 14 residues. CDR3 in DNA: TGTGCCAGCAGGAGGGACAGGGATTACGGTGAAGCTTTCTTT. This gives the protein CASRRDRDYGEAFF.

The V gene is TRBV29-1, the J gene TRBJ1-1; D ambiguous. Germline V gives CDR1 SQVTM, CDR2 ANQGSEA. The CDR3 runs to 11 residues. Trimming cost V 3 bases and J 1 base, with 3 bases left between them. The CDR3: CSVEKNTEAFF. The CDR3, as DNA: TGCAGCGTTGAGAAGAACACTGAAGCTTTCTTT.

This clonotype was counted at least ten times. The rearrangement uses TRBV10-1 and TRBJ1-2; D gene ambiguous. This CDR3 comprises 14 residues. Germline CDR1 is WNHNN and CDR2 is SYGVQD (reference sequence). The germline V and J ends were trimmed by 8 bases and 0 bases, with 13 bases remaining between them. The CDR3 is CASLRAPPNYGYTF. The CDR3, as DNA: TGCGCCAGCTTACGGGCCCCTCCTAACTATGGCTACACCTTC.

This chain links TRBV2 with TRBJ1-2; tentative D call: TRBD1 (6 bases). With 5 bases removed from V and 8 bases from J, the gap between germline ends came to 24 bases. This CDR3 contains 16 residues. Germline-derived CDR1 and CDR2 are SNHLY and FYNNEI. Written as DNA, the CDR3 is TGTGCCAGCAGTTCGCCCCGGGACACCCCAATGTACGGCTACACCTTC. Translation: CASSSPRDTPMYGYTF. Complete variable domain (other parts from reference TRBV2 and TRBJ1-2): EPEVTQTPSHQVTQMGQEVILRCVPISNHLYFYWYRQILGQKVEFLVSFYNNEISEKSEIFDDQFSVERPDGSNFTLKIRSTKLEDSAMYFCASSSPRDTPMYGYTFGSGTRLTVV.

Note on this clonotype: Being one base from a much bigger clone, this may be a read error. The V and J genes are TRBV11-2 and TRBJ1-1; 7 bases agree with TRBD1. In germline, CDR1 is SGHAT, CDR2 FQNNGV. Trimming cost V 6 bases and J 4 bases; bases outside gene matches: 8. The CDR3 length is 14 residues. Here the CDR3 reads CASRHRGMSTEAFF. CDR3 DNA sequence: TGTGCCAGCAGACACAGGGGTATGAGCACTGAAGCTTTCTTT.

There are many counts of this clonotype. V and J are TRBV19 and TRBJ2-7; 7 bases agree with TRBD1. The V gene's germline CDR1 is LNHDA and CDR2 SQIVND (reference sequence). The CDR3 is 14 residues long. V lost 8 bases to trimming and J lost 6 bases; unmatched junction nucleotides: 13. CDR3 DNA: TGTGCCAGTGCAAGGACAGGAGGCTCGGTCGAGCAGTACTTC. Its protein is CASARTGGSVEQYF. Filled out from reference TRBV19 and TRBJ2-7, the complete variable domain reads DGGITQSPKYLFRKEGQNVTLSCEQNLNHDAMYWYRQDPGQGLRLIYYSQIVNDFQKGDIAEGYSVSREKKESFPLTVTSAQKNPTAFYLCASARTGGSVEQYFGPGTRLTVT.

This clonotype was detected ten times or more. The chain uses TRBV20-1 and TRBJ2-5; D is unclear. CDR3 length: 14 amino acids. Trimming pared 6 bases from V and 2 bases from J, leaving 16 bases between. Germline V gene lookup returns CDR1 DFQATT and CDR2 SNEGSKA (reference sequence). The CDR3 coding sequence is TGCAGTGCCGCGACTCTGTGGGGACAAGAGACCCAGTACTTC. Translated, it gives CSAATLWGQETQYF.

This clonotype was counted only a few times. The chain couples TRBV9 to TRBJ2-7; no firm D call. Per germline, CDR1 SGDLS and CDR2 YYNGEE. Trimming stripped 3 bases from V and 3 bases from J, with 7 bases between. There are 12 residues in the CDR3. The CDR3: CASSGANYEQYF. CDR3 sequence (DNA): TGTGCCAGCAGCGGGGCTAACTACGAGCAGTACTTC.

This clonotype came up a few times. The V gene is TRBV2, the J gene TRBJ2-1; TRBD1 is a possible D gene (6 bases). The V end was cut by 5 bases, the J end by 10 bases, with 15 bases between. The CDR3 loop spans 13 amino acids. Germline CDR1 SNHLY, CDR2 FYNNEI. CDR3 sequence: CASSFSWGTEQFF. The CDR3 DNA reads as TGTGCCAGCAGTTTTTCATGGGGGACAGAGCAGTTCTTC.

This clonotype was seen a handful of times. A read error is likely, as this CDR3 ends without the conserved phenylalanine or tryptophan. It is unclear where the CDR3 begins or ends on the DNA, so no DNA is shown, and the CDR3 is as TCRdb lists it. V and J are TRBV7-2 and TRBJ1-5. CDR1 is SGHTA and CDR2 is FQGNSA in the germline V gene. Ends included, the CDR3 has 8 residues. The CDR3 sequence: CASSTMQV.

This clonotype was counted at least ten times. The chain uses TRBV20-1 and TRBJ1-1, with a tentative D call TRBD1 (6 bases). Per the germline V gene, CDR1 is DFQATT and CDR2 is SNEGSKA (reference sequence). This CDR3 has 17 amino acids. V was trimmed by 1 base and J by 2 bases, leaving 20 bases between them. The CDR3 sequence is CSARGVMGGPGNTEAFF. As DNA, the CDR3 is TGCAGTGCTAGAGGGGTTATGGGGGGCCCGGGCAACACTGAAGCTTTCTTT.

The chain has TRBV20-1 and TRBJ2-3, with TRBD2 identical over 10 bases. Germline trimming cut 5 bases from V and 5 bases from J; bases unmatched to any gene: 13. This CDR3 spans 16 amino acids. The V gene's germline CDR1 is DFQATT and CDR2 SNEGSKA (reference sequence). The chain's CDR3 is CSARPQREGLKDTQYF. CDR3 nucleotide sequence: TGCAGTGCTCGCCCCCAGCGGGAGGGCCTAAAAGATACGCAGTATTTT.

In its sample, this clonotype was seen many times. This rearrangement joins TRBV2 to TRBJ1-1; D gene unclear. The CDR3 is 14 residues long. CDR1 is SNHLY and CDR2 is FYNNEI in the germline V gene. The ends were cut back, 3 bases at V and 0 bases at J, with 8 bases in the middle. The DNA of the CDR3 is TGTGCCAGCAGTGATTTTTTTATGAACACTGAAGCTTTCTTT. Protein product: CASSDFFMNTEAFF.

J is TRBJ1-1 and V is TRBV7-8, with 7 bases aligning to TRBD1. This CDR3 spans 15 amino acids. J lost 4 bases, V lost 2 bases, and 7 bases had no gene match. CDR1 and CDR2 from the germline V gene are SGHVS and FQNEAQ. The CDR3 reads CASSLRQGSITEAFF. DNA of the CDR3: TGTGCCAGCAGCTTAAGACAGGGTTCGATCACTGAAGCTTTCTTT.

The chain has TRBV7-1 and TRBJ1-5; 7 nucleotides align to TRBD1. TRBV7-1 is reported as an ORF; its role is uncertain. Germline trimming cut 2 bases from V and 5 bases from J; bases unmatched to any gene: 18. This CDR3 has 19 amino acids. CDR3 sequence reads: CASSSSWSGGSGNHQPQHF. The CDR3 DNA reads as TGTGCCAGCAGCTCATCGTGGTCAGGGGGTTCGGGTAACCATCAGCCCCAGCATTTT.

The CDR3 protein is CASSQTSSRNTGELFF. CDR3 in DNA: TGTGCCAGCAGCCAGACTAGCAGTAGAAACACCGGGGAGCTGTTTTTT. V gene TRBV9 combines with J gene TRBJ2-2; 7 nucleotides agree with TRBD2. V shed 4 bases, J shed 2 bases, and the junction held 8 bases outside the gene matches. This CDR3 has 16 amino acids. Germline CDR1 and CDR2: SGDLS and YYNGEE.

Only a few counts were recorded for this clonotype. This rearrangement joins TRBV3-1 to TRBJ1-2; perhaps TRBD1 as D (6 bases). The CDR3 length is 13 residues. V shed 4 bases and J shed 7 bases, with 13 bases lying between them. Germline CDR1 is LGHDT and CDR2 is YNNKEL (reference sequence). The CDR3 spells CASSLSGARGYTF. The CDR3 DNA follows: TGTGCCAGCAGCCTTTCAGGGGCGCGTGGCTACACCTTC.

Here the CDR3 reads CASIARGQGQPQHF. The DNA of the CDR3 is TGTGCCAGTATTGCCAGGGGGCAGGGTCAGCCCCAGCATTTT. V usage is TRBV19 and J usage is TRBJ1-5, with TRBD1 identical over 8 bases. Per germline, CDR1 LNHDA and CDR2 SQIVND (reference sequence). V trimming: 7 bases; J trimming: 6 bases; junction bases outside the gene matches: 8. This CDR3 is built from 14 residues.

V is TRBV12-3 or TRBV12-4 and J is TRBJ1-1, with TRBD1 matching over 8 bases. The J segment lost 5 bases and the V segment lost 3 bases, leaving 5 bases of the junction unmatched. This CDR3 has 14 amino acids. DNA for the CDR3: TGTGCCAGCAGTTTCGACGGACAGGGAACTGAAGCTTTCTTT. Residues: CASSFDGQGTEAFF.

This clonotype was counted at least ten times. This chain uses TRBV20-1 with TRBJ1-6; 7 bases match TRBD1. Germline-derived CDR1 and CDR2 are DFQATT and SNEGSKA (reference sequence). After removal of 2 bases from V and 9 bases from J, the junction contained 4 bases not matched to a gene. This CDR3 is built from 13 residues. The CDR3 is CSARPDRASPLHF. The CDR3 nucleotides read TGCAGTGCTAGACCTGACAGGGCTTCACCCCTCCACTTT.

This clonotype was counted between two and nine times. The gene calls are TRBV5-1 and TRBJ2-7, with D possibly matching TRBD2 (6 bases). The V gene's germline CDR1 is SGHRS and CDR2 YFSETQ. Trimming removed 0 bases from V and 0 bases from J, with 16 bases in between. CDR3 size: 17 residues. CDR3 DNA sequence: TGCGCCAGCAGCTTGGAACCCGCGGGACCGAGCTCCTACGAGCAGTACTTC. Amino acid sequence: CASSLEPAGPSSYEQYF.

This clonotype was seen a handful of times. The chain joins TRBV6-1 to TRBJ1-2; 7 bases map to TRBD1. The CDR3 contains 17 residues. Germline CDR1 is MNHNS and CDR2 is SASEGT. Losses at the gene ends were 7 bases for V and 0 bases for J; bases not matched to a gene: 14. CDR3 sequence: CASKGAEGQPTNYGYTF. As DNA, the CDR3 is TGTGCCAGCAAAGGAGCCGAGGGACAGCCTACTAACTATGGCTACACCTTC.

This chain joins TRBV7-9 and TRBJ2-5, with D unresolved. The better agreement between TRBJ2-7 and the DNA end casts doubt on the J call. CDR1 and CDR2 (germline): SEHNR, FQNEAQ (reference sequence). The CDR3 contains 14 residues. CDR3 bases: TGTGCCAGCAGCTTAGGTGTCCCTGACTACGAGCAGTACTTC. Its protein is CASSLGVPDYEQYF.

The chain employs TRBV6-1 and TRBJ1-4; D perhaps matches TRBD1 (6 bases). The germline CDR1 and CDR2 sequences are MNHNS and SASEGT. CDR3 length: 13 amino acids. V dropped 3 bases and J dropped 10 bases, with 12 bases sitting between them. The CDR3 DNA reads TGTGCCAGCAGTGACAACAGGGCCCTAAAACTGTTTTTT. Amino acids: CASSDNRALKLFF.

This clonotype was seen repeatedly, ten times or more. CDR3 region: CATSDSLGSGVRQFF. In DNA form, the CDR3 reads TGTGCCACCAGTGATTCCCTCGGAAGTGGGGTTCGGCAGTTCTTC. The chain uses TRBV24-1 and TRBJ2-1; D is unresolved. This CDR3 region has 15 residues. V lost 2 bases, J lost 12 bases, and 19 bases lay in between. Per germline, CDR1 KGHDR and CDR2 SFDVKD.

This clonotype appeared a few times. A read error is likely, as this CDR3 ends without the conserved phenylalanine or tryptophan. The V and J genes are TRBV25-1 and TRBJ2-7; a weak D match, TRBD1 (6 bases). Per germline, CDR1 MGHDK and CDR2 SYGVNS. Trimming pared 4 bases from V and 3 bases from J, leaving 13 bases between. This CDR3 comprises 14 residues. The CDR3 sequence: CASSVLDRSYEQYL. In DNA form, the CDR3 reads TGTGCCAGCAGTGTCCTCGACAGGAGCTACGAGCAGTACCTC.

This clonotype was counted ten times or more. V gene TRBV29-1 combines with J gene TRBJ2-1; 11 bases align to TRBD2. The V gene end was trimmed by 3 bases and the J gene end by 9 bases; junction bases not matched to a gene: 13. This CDR3 has 16 amino acids. Germline loops: CDR1 SQVTM, CDR2 ANQGSEA. The CDR3, as DNA: TGCAGCGTTGAGCCCCGGCTAGCGGGGGGCCCGGGTGAGCAGTTCTTC. This gives the protein CSVEPRLAGGPGEQFF.